These T cell receptor beta chains were read from a single sample in a study of identical twins. Using its own MiXCR run on the 5' RACE reads, TCRdb lists one record per CDR3 protein. The sample holds about 660,000 distinct CDR3 sequences, roughly 8% seen once. The same sample was also used in a study of yellow fever vaccine responses in identical twins.

What was sequenced was PBMCs. Every receptor here comes from a woman in her late teens or twenties in good health. CDR3s include the opening cysteine and the closing phenylalanine or tryptophan. Each record gives: V gene, D gene, J gene, clone size, CDR3 protein, CDR3 DNA. A D gene is named only where the DNA matches it firmly. The size of a clone is reported for some rows only, either as once, few or many, or as a class for expanded clones.

V gene: TRBV20-1
D gene: -
J gene: TRBJ2-3
clone size: -
CDR3 protein: CSESAAGLLDTQYF
CDR3 DNA: TGCAGTGAATCGGCAGCCGGGTTGCTAGATACGCAGTATTTT

V gene: TRBV5-1
D gene: -
J gene: TRBJ2-7
clone size: many
CDR3 protein: CASMDGYEQYF
CDR3 DNA: TGCGCCAGCATGGACGGGTACGAGCAGTACTTC

V gene: TRBV7-2
D gene: -
J gene: TRBJ2-3
clone size: -
CDR3 protein: CASSRNPWADTQYF
CDR3 DNA: TGTGCCAGCAGCCGCAACCCGTGGGCAGATACGCAGTATTTT

V gene: TRBV29-1
D gene: -
J gene: TRBJ2-1
clone size: few
CDR3 protein: CSAGPNEQFF
CDR3 DNA: TGCAGCGCTGGGCCTAATGAGCAGTTCTTC

V gene: TRBV18
D gene: -
J gene: TRBJ2-3
clone size: many
CDR3 protein: CASSPAGSTDTQYF
CDR3 DNA: TGTGCCAGCTCACCAGCGGGCTCCACAGATACGCAGTATTTT

V gene: TRBV6-2/TRBV6-3
D gene: TRBD1
J gene: TRBJ2-7
clone size: many
CDR3 protein: CASSSPDRGYEQYF
CDR3 DNA: TGTGCCAGCAGCTCCCCTGACAGGGGCTACGAGCAGTACTTC

V gene: TRBV5-6
D gene: TRBD1
J gene: TRBJ2-6
clone size: -
CDR3 protein: CASSLNRGTGANVLTF
CDR3 DNA: TGTGCCAGCAGCTTGAACAGGGGCACTGGGGCCAACGTCCTGACTTTC

V gene: TRBV7-9
D gene: TRBD1
J gene: TRBJ1-4
clone size: many
CDR3 protein: CASSPDRATNEKLFF
CDR3 DNA: TGTGCCAGCAGCCCCGACAGGGCAACTAATGAAAAACTGTTTTTT

V gene: TRBV20-1
D gene: -
J gene: TRBJ2-7
clone size: few
CDR3 protein: CSASLGLPYEQYF
CDR3 DNA: TGCAGTGCCAGCCTGGGGCTCCCCTACGAGCAGTACTTC

V gene: TRBV2
D gene: -
J gene: TRBJ1-1
clone size: few
CDR3 protein: CASRGYEAFF
CDR3 DNA: TGTGCCAGCAGGGGCTATGAAGCTTTCTTT

V gene: TRBV12-3/TRBV12-4
D gene: -
J gene: TRBJ1-1
clone size: many
CDR3 protein: CASSLGSLSEAFF
CDR3 DNA: TGTGCCAGCAGTTTAGGGTCCCTGTCTGAAGCTTTCTTT

V gene: TRBV10-3
D gene: TRBD1
J gene: TRBJ2-5
clone size: few
CDR3 protein: CAISDYGQGGKTQYF
CDR3 DNA: TGTGCCATCAGTGACTACGGACAGGGAGGAAAGACCCAGTACTTC

V gene: TRBV18
D gene: -
J gene: TRBJ2-1
clone size: -
CDR3 protein: CASSPWTDNNEQFF
CDR3 DNA: TGTGCCAGCTCACCATGGACCGATAACAATGAGCAGTTCTTC

V gene: TRBV15
D gene: -
J gene: TRBJ2-1
clone size: -
CDR3 protein: CATSRDLGPQFF
CDR3 DNA: TGTGCCACCAGCAGAGATTTGGGCCCCCAGTTCTTC

V gene: TRBV5-1
D gene: TRBD2
J gene: TRBJ2-3
clone size: few
CDR3 protein: CASSLFPAGSTDTQYF
CDR3 DNA: TGCGCCAGCAGCTTGTTTCCAGCGGGGAGCACAGATACGCAGTATTTT

V gene: TRBV20-1
D gene: TRBD1
J gene: TRBJ2-1
clone size: many
CDR3 protein: CSAEGDSSRNEQFF
CDR3 DNA: TGCAGTGCCGAAGGGGACAGCAGTAGGAATGAGCAGTTCTTC

V gene: TRBV6-5
D gene: TRBD2
J gene: TRBJ2-2
clone size: -
CDR3 protein: CASSYTGLAGAGELFF
CDR3 DNA: TGTGCCAGCAGTTACACAGGACTAGCGGGAGCCGGGGAGCTGTTTTTT

V gene: TRBV20-1
D gene: TRBD2
J gene: TRBJ2-1
clone size: -
CDR3 protein: CSAISGSSYNEQFF
CDR3 DNA: TGCAGTGCCATTAGCGGGAGCTCCTACAATGAGCAGTTCTTC

V gene: TRBV15
D gene: TRBD2
J gene: TRBJ2-5
clone size: few
CDR3 protein: CATSQSGGTQYF
CDR3 DNA: TGTGCCACCAGCCAGAGCGGGGGGACCCAGTACTTC

V gene: TRBV20-1
D gene: TRBD2
J gene: TRBJ2-3
clone size: -
CDR3 protein: CSARDTLAGKADTQYF
CDR3 DNA: TGCAGTGCTAGAGATACACTAGCGGGGAAAGCAGATACGCAGTATTTT

V gene: TRBV7-9
D gene: -
J gene: TRBJ2-7
clone size: many
CDR3 protein: CASSPSAAYEQYF
CDR3 DNA: TGTGCCAGCAGTCCCAGCGCGGCCTACGAGCAGTACTTC

V gene: TRBV20-1
D gene: -
J gene: TRBJ1-5
clone size: many
CDR3 protein: CSALLGNQPQHF
CDR3 DNA: TGCAGTGCCCTCCTGGGGAATCAGCCCCAGCATTTT

V gene: TRBV6-1
D gene: -
J gene: TRBJ2-2
clone size: -
CDR3 protein: CASSIQQGQELFF
CDR3 DNA: TGTGCCAGCAGTATCCAACAGGGACAGGAGCTGTTTTTT

V gene: TRBV28
D gene: TRBD2
J gene: TRBJ2-1
clone size: -
CDR3 protein: CASSGGTGLAGSEQFF
CDR3 DNA: TGTGCCAGCAGTGGGGGGACGGGACTAGCGGGATCTGAGCAGTTCTTC

V gene: TRBV7-9
D gene: TRBD1
J gene: TRBJ1-4
clone size: few
CDR3 protein: CASSYREQGASEKLFF
CDR3 DNA: TGTGCCAGCAGCTACCGAGAACAGGGGGCGAGCGAAAAACTGTTTTTT

V gene: TRBV4-3
D gene: TRBD2
J gene: TRBJ2-2
clone size: many
CDR3 protein: CASSPSGMNTGELFF
CDR3 DNA: TGCGCCAGCAGCCCTAGCGGGATGAACACCGGGGAGCTGTTTTTT

V gene: TRBV5-8
D gene: -
J gene: TRBJ2-2
clone size: many
CDR3 protein: CASTGELFF
CDR3 DNA: TGTGCCAGCACCGGGGAGCTGTTTTTT

V gene: TRBV29-1
D gene: TRBD1
J gene: TRBJ1-1
clone size: -
CDR3 protein: CSAGQGWNTEAFF
CDR3 DNA: TGCAGCGCCGGACAGGGCTGGAACACTGAAGCTTTCTTT

V gene: TRBV6-2/TRBV6-3
D gene: -
J gene: TRBJ1-1
clone size: -
CDR3 protein: CASNGQLEAFF
CDR3 DNA: TGTGCCAGCAACGGACAGTTAGAAGCTTTCTTT

V gene: TRBV6-2/TRBV6-3
D gene: -
J gene: TRBJ2-7
clone size: -
CDR3 protein: CASSYPTAASSYEQYF
CDR3 DNA: TGTGCCAGCAGTTACCCGACAGCCGCTAGCTCCTACGAGCAGTACTTC

V gene: TRBV28
D gene: -
J gene: TRBJ1-5
clone size: few
CDR3 protein: CASSSSVQPQHF
CDR3 DNA: TGTGCCAGCAGTTCTTCTGTACAGCCCCAGCATTTT

V gene: TRBV14
D gene: TRBD2
J gene: TRBJ2-1
clone size: -
CDR3 protein: CASSQLAGGNNEKFF
CDR3 DNA: TGTGCCAGCAGCCAACTAGCGGGGGGGAACAATGAGAAGTTCTTC

V gene: TRBV5-1
D gene: -
J gene: TRBJ2-2
clone size: -
CDR3 protein: CASSYGGPHTGELFF
CDR3 DNA: TGCGCCAGCAGCTATGGGGGGCCGCACACCGGGGAGCTGTTTTTT

V gene: TRBV12-3/TRBV12-4
D gene: -
J gene: TRBJ2-7
clone size: -
CDR3 protein: CASSYRQPSSYEQYF
CDR3 DNA: TGTGCCAGCAGTTACCGACAGCCAAGCTCCTACGAGCAGTACTTC